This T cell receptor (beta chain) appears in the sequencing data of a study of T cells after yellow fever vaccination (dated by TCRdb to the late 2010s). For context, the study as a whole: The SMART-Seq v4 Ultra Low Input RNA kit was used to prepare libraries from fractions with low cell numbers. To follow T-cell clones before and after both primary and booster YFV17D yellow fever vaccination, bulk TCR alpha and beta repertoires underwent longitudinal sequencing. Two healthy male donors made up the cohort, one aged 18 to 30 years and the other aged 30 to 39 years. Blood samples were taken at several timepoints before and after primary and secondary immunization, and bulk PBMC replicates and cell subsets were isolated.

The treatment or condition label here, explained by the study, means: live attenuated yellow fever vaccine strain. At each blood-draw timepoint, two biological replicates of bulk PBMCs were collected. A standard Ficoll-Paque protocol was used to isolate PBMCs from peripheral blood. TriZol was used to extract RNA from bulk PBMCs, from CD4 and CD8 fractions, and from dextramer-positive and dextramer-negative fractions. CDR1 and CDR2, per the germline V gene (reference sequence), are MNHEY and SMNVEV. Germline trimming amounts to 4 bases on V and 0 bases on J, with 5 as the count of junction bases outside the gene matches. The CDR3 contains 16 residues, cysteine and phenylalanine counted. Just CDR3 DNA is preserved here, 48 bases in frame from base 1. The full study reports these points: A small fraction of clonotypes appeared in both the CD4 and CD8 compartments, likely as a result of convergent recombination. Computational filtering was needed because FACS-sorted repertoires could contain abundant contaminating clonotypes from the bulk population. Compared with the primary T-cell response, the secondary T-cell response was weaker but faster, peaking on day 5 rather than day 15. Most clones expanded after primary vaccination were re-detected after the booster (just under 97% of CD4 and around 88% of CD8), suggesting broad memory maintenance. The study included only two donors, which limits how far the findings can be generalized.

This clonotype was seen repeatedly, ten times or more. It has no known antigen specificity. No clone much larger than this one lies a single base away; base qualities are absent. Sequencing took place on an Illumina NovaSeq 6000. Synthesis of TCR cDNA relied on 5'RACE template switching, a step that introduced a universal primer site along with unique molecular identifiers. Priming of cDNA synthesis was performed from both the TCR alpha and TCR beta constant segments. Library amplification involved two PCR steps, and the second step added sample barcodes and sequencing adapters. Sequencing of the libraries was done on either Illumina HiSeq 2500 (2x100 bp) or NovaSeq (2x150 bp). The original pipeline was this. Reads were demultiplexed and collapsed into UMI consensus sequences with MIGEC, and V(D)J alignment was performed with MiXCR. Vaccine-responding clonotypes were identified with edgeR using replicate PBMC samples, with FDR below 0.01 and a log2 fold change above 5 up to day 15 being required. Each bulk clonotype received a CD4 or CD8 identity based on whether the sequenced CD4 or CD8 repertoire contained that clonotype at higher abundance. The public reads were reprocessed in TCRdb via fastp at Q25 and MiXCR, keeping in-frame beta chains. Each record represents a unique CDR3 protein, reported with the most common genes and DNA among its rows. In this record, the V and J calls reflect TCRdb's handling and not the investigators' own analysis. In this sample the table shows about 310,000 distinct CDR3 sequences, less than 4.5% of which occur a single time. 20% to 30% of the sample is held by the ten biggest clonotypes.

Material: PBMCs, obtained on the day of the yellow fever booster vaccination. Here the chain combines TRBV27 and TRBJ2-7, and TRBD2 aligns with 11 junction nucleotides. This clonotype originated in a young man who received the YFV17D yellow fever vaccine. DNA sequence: TGTGCCAGCAGTTCCCGACTAGCGGGGCCCTCCTACGAGCAGTACTTC. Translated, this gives CASSSRLAGPSYEQYF.